The TCR beta chain described here comes from a study of patients and donors after allogeneic stem cell transplantation. Ten or more counts support this clonotype. Germline lookup yields CDR1 DFQATT and CDR2 SNEGSKA (reference sequence). The CDR3 totals 13 residues. The V end was cut by 2 bases, the J end by 4 bases, with 9 bases between. One entry per CDR3 protein results from TCRdb running MiXCR on the RT-PCR reads. The sample shows about 74,000 distinct CDR3 sequences, more than 25% of them seen only once. This sequence joins TRBV20-1 and TRBJ1-5; TRBD1 is a possible D gene (5 bases). The receptor was isolated from a human donor who was either an allogeneic HSCT recipient or a stem cell or donor lymphocyte infusion donor (not recorded which). It is not recorded whose cells these are; they may come from a transplant donor. The source material was blood, either unsorted or a sorted T cell fraction (not recorded which). The CDR3: CSARSGENQPQHF. In DNA form, the CDR3 reads TGCAGTGCTAGATCGGGGGAAAATCAGCCCCAGCATTTT.